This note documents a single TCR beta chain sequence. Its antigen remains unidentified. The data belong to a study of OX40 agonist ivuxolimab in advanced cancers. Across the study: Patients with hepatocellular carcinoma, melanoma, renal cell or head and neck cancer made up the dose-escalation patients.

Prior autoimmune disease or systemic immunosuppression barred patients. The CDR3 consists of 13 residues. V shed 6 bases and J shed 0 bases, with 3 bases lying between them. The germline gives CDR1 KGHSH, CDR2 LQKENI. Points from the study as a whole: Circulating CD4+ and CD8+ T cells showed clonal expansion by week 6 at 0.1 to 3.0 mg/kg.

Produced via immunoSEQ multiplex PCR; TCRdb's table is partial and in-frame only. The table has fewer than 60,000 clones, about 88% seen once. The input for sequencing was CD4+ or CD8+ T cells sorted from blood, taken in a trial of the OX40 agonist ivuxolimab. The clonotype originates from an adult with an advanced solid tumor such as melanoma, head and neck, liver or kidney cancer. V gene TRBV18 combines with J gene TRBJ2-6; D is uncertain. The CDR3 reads CASSVSGANVLTF. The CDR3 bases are TGTGCCAGCTCGGTCTCTGGGGCCAACGTCCTGACTTTC.